Listed here is a single TCR beta chain. A multiplex PCR was run with 60 Vbeta primers and 13 Jbeta primers. Sequencing used immunoSEQ multiplex PCR; TCRdb keeps in-frame clones, though not all of them. The data show 45,000 to 70,000 clones, 80% to 85% seen once. From germline, CDR1 is LNHDA and CDR2 SQIVND (reference sequence). V lost 6 bases to trimming and J lost 6 bases; unmatched junction nucleotides: 15. This CDR3 has 16 amino acids. This sample was included in a study of cytomegalovirus exposure and HLA in healthy donors. The chain has TRBV19 and TRBJ2-7; 9 bases are shared with TRBD1. Sample: PBMCs. The receptor was derived from a man between 25 and 39 years old in good health and CMV-seronegative. CDR3 region: CASSRLGGTGKFEQYF. The CDR3 DNA follows: TGTGCCAGTAGCCGACTGGGGGGGACAGGGAAGTTCGAGCAGTACTTC.